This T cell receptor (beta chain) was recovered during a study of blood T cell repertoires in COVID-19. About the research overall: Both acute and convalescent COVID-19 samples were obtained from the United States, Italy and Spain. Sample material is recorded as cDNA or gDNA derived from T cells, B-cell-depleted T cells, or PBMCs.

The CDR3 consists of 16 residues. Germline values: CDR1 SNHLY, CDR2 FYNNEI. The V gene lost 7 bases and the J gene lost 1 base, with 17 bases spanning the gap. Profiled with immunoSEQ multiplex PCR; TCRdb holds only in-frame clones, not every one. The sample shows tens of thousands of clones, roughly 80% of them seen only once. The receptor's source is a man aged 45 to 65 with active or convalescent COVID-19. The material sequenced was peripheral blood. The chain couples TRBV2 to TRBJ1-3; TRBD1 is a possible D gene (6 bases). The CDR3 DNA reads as TGTGCCAGCACGACCTCGGACAGTCGATCTGGAAACACCATATATTTT. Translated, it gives CASTTSDSRSGNTIYF.